This T cell receptor beta chain originates from a study of early T cells in non-severe SARS-CoV-2 infection. General study points: CD4 and private specificities were missed by VDJdb matching, which favored anti-spike CD8 responses.

This clonotype has ten or more counts. Its antigen is currently unknown. Individual cDNA molecules each received unique molecular identifiers attached to them. TCRdb independently ran MiXCR on the 5' RACE reads; one entry per CDR3 protein. The repertoire holds approximately 71,000 distinct CDR3 sequences, 9.5% to 15% seen once, with roughly 2.5% in the top ten. Germline assignment: CDR1 SNHLY and CDR2 FYNNEI. V dropped 7 bases and J dropped 5 bases, with 15 bases sitting between them. The CDR3 is 14 amino acids. This chain uses TRBV2 with TRBJ2-1; D is unresolved. This TCR was recovered from an adult who was a healthcare worker with PCR-confirmed SARS-CoV-2 infection or an uninfected control (not recorded which). This specimen was whole blood, taken at baseline. The CDR3 spells CASNKDGPNNEQFF. The CDR3 DNA is TGTGCCAGCAATAAGGACGGCCCCAACAATGAGCAGTTCTTC. Supplemented by reference TRBV2 and TRBJ2-1, the full variable domain reads EPEVTQTPSHQVTQMGQEVILRCVPISNHLYFYWYRQILGQKVEFLVSFYNNEISEKSEIFDDQFSVERPDGSNFTLKIRSTKLEDSAMYFCASNKDGPNNEQFFGPGTRLTVL.